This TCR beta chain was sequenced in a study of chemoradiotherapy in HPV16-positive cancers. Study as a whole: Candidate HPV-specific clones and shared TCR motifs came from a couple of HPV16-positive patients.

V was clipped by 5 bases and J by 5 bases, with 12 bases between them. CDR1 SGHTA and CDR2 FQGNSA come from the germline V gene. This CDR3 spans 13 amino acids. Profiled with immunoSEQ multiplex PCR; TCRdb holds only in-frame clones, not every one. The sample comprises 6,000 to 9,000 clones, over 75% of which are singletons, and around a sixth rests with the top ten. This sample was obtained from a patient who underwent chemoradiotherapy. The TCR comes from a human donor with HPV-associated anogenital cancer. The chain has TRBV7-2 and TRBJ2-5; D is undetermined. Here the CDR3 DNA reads TGTGCCAGCAGCCCTGACGGTGGCGAGACCCAGTACTTC. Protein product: CASSPDGGETQYF.